The 6 T cell receptor beta chains given below trace back to one sample, sequenced in a study of CD8 T cells in Susac syndrome. Reverse transcription used about 0.45 to 1 ug RNA and random hexamers. TCRdb fed the immunoSEQ multiplex PCR reads into MiXCR, producing one record per CDR3 protein. The data contain 150,000 to 200,000 distinct CDR3 sequences, roughly 94% of them seen just once; the ten biggest clones take up over 0.09%. Specimen: CD4+ T cells from PBMCs. The receptors shown here come from a human donor with multiple sclerosis.

V and J are TRBV20-1 and TRBJ2-3; 7 bases line up with TRBD2. Germline assignment: CDR1 DFQATT and CDR2 SNEGSKA (reference sequence). With 0 bases clipped from V and 1 base from J, the junction kept 10 bases outside the gene matches. The CDR3 runs to 17 residues. The CDR3: CSARDFLGLAGTDTQYF. The CDR3 region has the DNA TGCAGTGCTAGAGATTTTTTGGGGCTAGCGGGCACAGATACGCAGTATTTT.

This clonotype appeared once. The J gene is TRBJ2-2, the V gene TRBV11-2; 8 nucleotides align to TRBD1. This CDR3 is built from 16 residues. CDR1 is SGHAT, CDR2 FQNNGV, per germline. The V gene end was trimmed by 2 bases and the J gene end by 4 bases; junction bases not matched to a gene: 6. The CDR3 DNA reads as TGTGCCAGCAGCTTAATCAGGGGGCGGGCCACCGGGGAGCTGTTTTTT. As protein: CASSLIRGRATGELFF. Using reference TRBV11-2 and TRBJ2-2 for the parts outside the CDR3, the full variable domain is EAGVAQSPRYKIIEKRQSVAFWCNPISGHATLYWYQQILGQGPKLLIQFQNNGVVDDSQLPKDRFSAERLKGVDSTLKIQPAKLEDSAVYLCASSLIRGRATGELFFGEGSRLTVL.

This clonotype was detected once. V gene TRBV24-1 combines with J gene TRBJ2-5; 14 positions match TRBD2. From germline, CDR1 is KGHDR and CDR2 SFDVKD. The ends lost 4 bases at V and 4 bases at J; junction bases unmatched: 7. The CDR3 extends over 17 amino acids. CDR3 coding DNA: TGTGCCACCAGTGACTCCGGGACTAGCGGGAGTCTAGAGACCCAGTACTTC. Translating gives CATSDSGTSGSLETQYF.

The chain has TRBV19 and TRBJ1-1; 8 bases agree with TRBD1. Trimming took 7 bases from V and 5 from J; bases not matched to a gene: 6. The length of the CDR3 is 13 residues. Germline V gene sequence: CDR1 LNHDA, CDR2 SQIVND (reference sequence). The CDR3 DNA reads as TGTGCCAGTACCCAGGGGGCAAGGACTGAAGCTTTCTTT. Amino acids: CASTQGARTEAFF.

The chain employs TRBV5-1 and TRBJ2-2; a weak D match, TRBD2 (5 bases). CDR1 and CDR2 from the germline V gene are SGHRS and YFSETQ. Deletions cut 5 bases from V and 4 bases from J, with 9 bases between. The CDR3 is made up of 13 amino acids. DNA of the CDR3: TGCGCCAGCAGACCCGGGATCACCGGGGAGCTGTTTTTT. This codes for CASRPGITGELFF.

The chain uses TRBV5-4 and TRBJ2-1; D gene uncertain. The CDR3 covers 12 residues. CDR1 SGHNT and CDR2 YYREEE come from the germline V gene (reference sequence). Trimming cost V 5 bases and J 5 bases, with 8 bases left between them. The CDR3 coding sequence is TGTGCCAGCAGTTCCATTCACAATGAGCAGTTCTTC. As protein: CASSSIHNEQFF. Complete variable domain (other parts from reference TRBV5-4 and TRBJ2-1): ETGVTQSPTHLIKTRGQQVTLRCSSQSGHNTVSWYQQALGQGPQFIFQYYREEENGRGNFPPRFSGLQFPNYSSELNVNALELDDSALYLCASSSIHNEQFFGPGTRLTVL.